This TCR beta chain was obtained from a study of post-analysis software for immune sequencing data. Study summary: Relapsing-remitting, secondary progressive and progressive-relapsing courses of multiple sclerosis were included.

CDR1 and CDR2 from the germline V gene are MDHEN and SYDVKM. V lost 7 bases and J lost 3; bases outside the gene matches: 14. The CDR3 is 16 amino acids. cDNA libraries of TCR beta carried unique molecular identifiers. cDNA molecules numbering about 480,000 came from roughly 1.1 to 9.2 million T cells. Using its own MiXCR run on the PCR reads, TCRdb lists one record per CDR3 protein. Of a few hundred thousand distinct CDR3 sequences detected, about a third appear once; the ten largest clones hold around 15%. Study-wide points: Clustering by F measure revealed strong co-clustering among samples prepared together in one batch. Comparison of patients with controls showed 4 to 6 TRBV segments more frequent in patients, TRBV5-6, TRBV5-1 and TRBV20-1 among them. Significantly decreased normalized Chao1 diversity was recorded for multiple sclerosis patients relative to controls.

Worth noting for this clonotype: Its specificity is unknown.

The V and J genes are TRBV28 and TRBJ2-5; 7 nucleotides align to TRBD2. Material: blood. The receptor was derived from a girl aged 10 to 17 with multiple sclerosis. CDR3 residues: CASTLLGASGKETQYF. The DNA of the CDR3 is TGTGCCAGCACCCTGCTCGGGGCTAGCGGAAAAGAGACCCAGTACTTC.